This record concerns one T cell receptor beta chain sequence. Its matching antigen is unknown. This record belongs to a study of shared clonotypes between healthy human individuals. Study conclusions and caveats: Generation probabilities were higher for clonotypes shared across all four sorted-subset donors than for unshared ones.

In the source study's methods: Junction-only sequences without quality scores came from ImmunoSEQ, so filtering differed. Here immunoSEQ multiplex PCR was the method, and the copy in TCRdb shows in-frame clones only, minus some. That table furnishes V, J and clone size, whereas the DNA furnished D and trimming. The sample carries more than 2,000,000 clones, approximately 90% recorded once. Trimming removed 4 bases at V and 6 bases at J, with 15 bases between. The CDR3 spans 15 residues. The chain carries TRBV23-1 and TRBJ2-2, with TRBD2 as a possible D gene (6 bases). Being an ORF, TRBV23-1 has a function that is uncertain. This clonotype originated in a man between 18 and 35 years old in good health. The sequencing sample was made of naive CD4+ T cells sorted from blood. Subset given: CD45RA+ positively selected. The CDR3 sequence: CASSPRDFLPGELFF. The DNA of the CDR3 is TGCGCCAGCAGTCCACGGGACTTTCTTCCCGGGGAGCTGTTTTTT.